Sequencing of this TCR beta chain was carried out in a study of T cell repertoires in cytomegalovirus infection. TCRdb reanalysed the reads using MiXCR and keeps one entry per CDR3 protein. The profile covers roughly 640,000 distinct CDR3 sequences, with more than 20% appearing a single time and roughly 8% taken by the ten largest. A few counts support this clonotype. The CDR3 totals 14 residues. V shed 4 bases and J 4 bases; nucleotides not matched to a gene: 6. The germline CDR1 and CDR2 sequences are MNHEY and SMNVEV (reference sequence). This sequence joins TRBV27 and TRBJ1-1, with 7 bases matching TRBD1. The sample was CD8+ T cells from PBMCs. This clonotype originated in a human donor in good health (CMV status not recorded). Some clones in this sample may be carry-over from other donors' samples. CDR3 nucleotides: TGTGCCAGCAGTTGGACCGGGACAGTCACTGAAGCTTTCTTT. As protein: CASSWTGTVTEAFF.